Listed below are T cell receptor beta chains from one sample, sequenced in a study of graft-versus-host responses after intestinal transplantation. Method: immunoSEQ multiplex PCR; TCRdb's copy keeps in-frame clones and lacks some. Altogether over 100,000 clones are present, approximately 92% being singletons, with the ten largest covering roughly 0.11%. The antigens these receptors bind are not known. Sample: unstimulated CD4+ T cells sorted from spleen or lymph node cells, taken before intestinal transplant. These receptors were collected from a human donor who received an intestinal transplant. Each CDR3 is given with its conserved first and last residue. A D gene is named only where the DNA matches it firmly. Clone sizes are given selectively: once, few, many, or a class where the clone is expanded.

J | size | V | D | DNA | CDR3
TRBJ2-7 | . | TRBV6-5 | TRBD1 | TGTGCCAGCAGATTAACCGGGACAGCCCTCTACGAGCAGTACTTC | CASRLTGTALYEQYF
TRBJ1-2 | . | TRBV5-1 | . | TGCGCCAGCAGCTTGGGCAGCCGAGGTGGCTATGGCTACACCTTC | CASSLGSRGGYGYTF
TRBJ1-4 | . | TRBV28 | . | TGTGCCAGCAGTTTACCTCGACTCGCTGAAAAACTGTTTTTT | CASSLPRLAEKLFF
TRBJ1-5 | . | TRBV6-1 | . | TGTGCCAGCAGACGCGGGGAGGGGCGAGATCAGCCCCAGCATTTT | CASRRGEGRDQPQHF
TRBJ1-1 | . | TRBV12-5 | . | TGTGCTAGTGGTTTGCCCACGACAGTCATGAACACTGAAGCTTTCTTT | CASGLPTTVMNTEAFF
TRBJ1-6 | . | TRBV2 | . | TGTGCCAGCAGTCGGGCCTTAGACTCACCCCTCCACTTT | CASSRALDSPLHF
TRBJ2-7 | few | TRBV10-3 | TRBD2 | TGTGCCACAGACGGGAGGGATGGGGACGAGCAGTACTTC | CATDGRDGDEQYF
TRBJ2-5 | . | TRBV5-1 | TRBD1 | TGCGCCAGCAGCGGAAGGACAGGGGGCCCAGAGACCCAGTACTTC | CASSGRTGGPETQYF
TRBJ1-2 | . | TRBV6-5 | . | TGTGCCAGCACCGAGGGGTACGATGGCTACACCTTC | CASTEGYDGYTF
TRBJ2-2 | . | TRBV7-3 | TRBD1 | TGTGCCAGCGGACAGGGGGCGAACACCGGGGAGCTGTTTTTT | CASGQGANTGELFF
TRBJ2-1 | . | TRBV7-9 | TRBD2 | TGTGCCAGCAGCTTAGGGGGTACTAGCGGTAATTACAATGAGCAGTTCTTC | CASSLGGTSGNYNEQFF
TRBJ2-7 | . | TRBV2 | TRBD2 | TGTGCCAGCAGCGAACGACTAGCGGGAGCTAGTGAGCAGTACTTC | CASSERLAGASEQYF
TRBJ1-4 | once | TRBV11-2 | . | TGTGCCAGCAGCTTGGGGGCTAATGAAAAACTGTTTTTT | CASSLGANEKLFF
TRBJ1-2 | . | TRBV5-1 | . | TGCGCCAGCAGCTTGGATGAGGGGTTTCTTGACTACACCTTC | CASSLDEGFLDYTF
TRBJ1-1 | . | TRBV5-6 | . | TGTGCCAGCAGCGGCGAGGGGAACACTGAAGCTTTCTTT | CASSGEGNTEAFF
TRBJ2-7 | . | TRBV7-8 | . | TGTGCCAGCAGCAAATATCCCAGGGACGAGCAGTACTTC | CASSKYPRDEQYF
TRBJ2-2 | . | TRBV6-4 | . | TGTGCCAGCAGTGACCCCCAGGGTAGCGCCGGGGAGCTGTTTTTT | CASSDPQGSAGELFF
TRBJ2-1 | . | TRBV9 | . | TGTGCCAGCAGCTCCTCCCTAGCAGGGGGGAATGAGCAGTTCTTC | CASSSSLAGGNEQFF
TRBJ1-2 | . | TRBV7-8 | . | TGTGCCAGCAGCTTAGATTTCCGGGACGCCCCACTTCGGGATGGCTACACCTTC | CASSLDFRDAPLRDGYTF
TRBJ2-1 | . | TRBV15 | TRBD2 | TGTGCCACCAGCAGAGTACTGGCGGGAGCGAGAAATGAGCAGTTCTTC | CATSRVLAGARNEQFF
TRBJ2-3 | . | TRBV9 | . | TGTGCCAGCAGCGTAGCAGATACGCAGTATTTT | CASSVADTQYF
TRBJ1-2 | . | TRBV13 | . | TGTGCCAGCAGCTTCGGGACTCGGGGCTACACCTTC | CASSFGTRGYTF
TRBJ2-1 | . | TRBV30 | . | TGTGCCTGGAGTGAATACTTTGCCTACAATGAGCAGTTCTTC | CAWSEYFAYNEQFF
TRBJ1-3 | . | TRBV7-7 | . | TGTGCTAGCAGCTTACCCTCAGGAAACACCATATATTTT | CASSLPSGNTIYF
TRBJ1-3 | . | TRBV11-2 | TRBD1 | TGTGCCAGCAGCTTAACAGGGGGCTTCTCTGGAAACACCATATATTTT | CASSLTGGFSGNTIYF
TRBJ2-7 | . | TRBV28 | TRBD2 | TGTGCCAGCAGTACAGGGCCACTAGCGGGAGGCTCAGGCTCCTACGAGCAGTACTTC | CASSTGPLAGGSGSYEQYF
TRBJ2-3 | once | TRBV7-3 | . | TGTGCCAGCAGCTTCGCGGCGGTGGCGGGAACAGATACGCAGTATTTT | CASSFAAVAGTDTQYF
TRBJ2-2 | . | TRBV27 | TRBD2 | TGTGCCAGCAGTCCCCGACTAGCGGGGTTCACCGGGGAGCTGTTTTTT | CASSPRLAGFTGELFF